This passage covers 10 T cell receptor beta chains from one sample sequenced in a study of cytomegalovirus exposure and HLA in healthy donors. The PCR was carried out with 60 Vbeta primers and 13 Jbeta primers. Profiled with immunoSEQ multiplex PCR; TCRdb holds only in-frame clones, not every one. Among some 150,000 clones, roughly 80% were seen once, and the ten largest hold approximately 4.5%. Material for sequencing was PBMCs. Receptors originate from a man in his thirties or forties in good health and CMV-seronegative.

The CDR3 DNA reads as TGTGCCAGCAGTTTCACAGGGGGCCGGGAGACCCAGTACTTC. It codes for CASSFTGGRETQYF. The chain has TRBV28 and TRBJ2-5; TRBD1 agrees at 9 bases. The junction had 4 bases not matched to a gene; V was cut back by 3 bases and J by 5 bases. The CDR3 is 14 residues long. CDR1 MDHEN and CDR2 SYDVKM come from the germline V gene.

The chain links TRBV7-9 to TRBJ2-7; TRBD1 matches at 8 bases. This CDR3 is built from 14 residues. Losses at the gene ends were 5 bases for V and 4 bases for J; bases not matched to a gene: 7. Germline V gene sequence: CDR1 SEHNR, CDR2 FQNEAQ (reference sequence). CDR3 coding DNA: TGTGCCAGCAGCAGCGGACAGGGAGAATACGAGCAGTACTTC. Amino acid sequence: CASSSGQGEYEQYF.

The chain joins TRBV2 to TRBJ2-5; 7 bases fit TRBD2. The CDR3 spans 15 residues. The germline gives CDR1 SNHLY, CDR2 FYNNEI. V lost 2 bases to trimming and J lost 5 bases; unmatched junction nucleotides: 8. DNA for the CDR3: TGTGCCAGCAGTGAACCGCCGGGGGGAGAGGAGACCCAGTACTTC. As protein: CASSEPPGGEETQYF.

On this clone itself: The same CDR3 is also encoded by other DNA sequences in this sample. V is TRBV7-6 and J is TRBJ2-1; TRBD2 matches 12 bases. The CDR3 has 17 amino acids. J gave up 1 base and V 1 base, and 2 bases lay outside the gene matches. In germline, CDR1 is SGHVS, CDR2 FNYEAQ. Here the CDR3 reads CASSLELAGGSYNEQFF. The CDR3 DNA sequence: TGTGCCAGCAGCTTAGAACTAGCGGGGGGATCCTACAATGAGCAGTTCTTC.

The V gene is TRBV6-5, the J gene TRBJ1-1; D ambiguous. With 7 bases removed from V and 1 base from J, the gap between germline ends came to 13 bases. Germline V gene sequence: CDR1 MNHEY, CDR2 SVGAGI. This CDR3 is built from 14 residues. The CDR3 DNA sequence: TGTGCCAGCACCCAGGCAGGAGGGAACACTGAAGCTTTCTTT. Protein product: CASTQAGGNTEAFF.

V is TRBV30 and J is TRBJ1-2; D uncertain. The CDR3 has 13 residues. Germline V gene lookup returns CDR1 GTSNPN and CDR2 SVGIG (reference sequence). The V end was cut by 0 bases, the J end by 8 bases, with 13 bases between. CDR3: CAWSVGEDYGYTF. The CDR3 DNA is TGTGCCTGGAGTGTTGGTGAGGATTACGGCTACACCTTC.

This clone was seen more than once but under ten times. The chain links TRBV27 to TRBJ1-5; 8 bases align to TRBD1. The CDR3 sequence is 16 residues long. From germline, CDR1 is MNHEY and CDR2 SMNVEV (reference sequence). V gave up 6 bases and J gave up 1 base; unmatched junction bases: 8. The CDR3 protein is CASRAKTGASNQPQHF. As DNA, the CDR3 is TGTGCCAGCAGGGCAAAGACAGGGGCGAGCAATCAGCCCCAGCATTTT.

The rearrangement links TRBV5-4 to TRBJ2-5; D may be TRBD1 (6 bases). CDR1 SGHNT and CDR2 YYREEE come from the germline V gene (reference sequence). V lost 2 bases, J lost 4 bases, and 9 bases lay in between. The CDR3 covers 13 residues. The CDR3 nucleotides read TGTGCCAGCAGCTTCGGACAGCGAGAGACCCAGTACTTC. This codes for CASSFGQRETQYF. Filled out from reference TRBV5-4 and TRBJ2-5, the complete variable domain reads ETGVTQSPTHLIKTRGQQVTLRCSSQSGHNTVSWYQQALGQGPQFIFQYYREEENGRGNFPPRFSGLQFPNYSSELNVNALELDDSALYLCASSFGQRETQYFGPGTRLLVL.

The chain joins TRBV28 to TRBJ2-1; D gene unclear. Deletions cut 3 bases from V and 1 base from J, with 10 bases between. CDR3 length: 15 amino acids. Germline V gene sequence: CDR1 MDHEN, CDR2 SYDVKM. The CDR3 region is CASSFPERSYNEQFF. The CDR3 nucleotides read TGTGCCAGCAGTTTCCCCGAGAGGTCCTACAATGAGCAGTTCTTC.

The gene calls are TRBV5-1 and TRBJ2-3, with a tentative D call TRBD1 (6 bases). Trimming pared 2 bases from V and 3 bases from J, leaving 10 bases between. Germline V lookup: CDR1 SGHRS, CDR2 YFSETQ. This CDR3 contains 14 residues. CDR3 amino acids: CASSFRTETDTQYF. Written as DNA, the CDR3 is TGCGCCAGCAGCTTTAGGACAGAAACAGATACGCAGTATTTT.